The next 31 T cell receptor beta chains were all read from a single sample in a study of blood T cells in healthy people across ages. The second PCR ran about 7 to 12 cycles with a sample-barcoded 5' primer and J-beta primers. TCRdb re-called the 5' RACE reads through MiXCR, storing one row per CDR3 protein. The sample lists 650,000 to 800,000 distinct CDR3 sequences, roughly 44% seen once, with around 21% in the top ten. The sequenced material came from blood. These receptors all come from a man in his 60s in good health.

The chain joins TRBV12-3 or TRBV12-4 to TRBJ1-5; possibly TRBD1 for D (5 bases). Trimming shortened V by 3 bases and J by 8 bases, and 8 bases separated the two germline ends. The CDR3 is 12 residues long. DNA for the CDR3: TGTGCCAGCAGTTTGGGGCGGGAGCCCCAGCATTTT. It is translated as CASSLGREPQHF.

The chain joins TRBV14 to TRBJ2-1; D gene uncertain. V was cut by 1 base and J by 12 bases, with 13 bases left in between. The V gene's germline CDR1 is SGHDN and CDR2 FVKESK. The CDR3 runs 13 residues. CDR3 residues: CASSQARSSRQFF. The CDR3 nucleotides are TGTGCCAGCAGCCAAGCAAGAAGTAGCCGGCAGTTCTTC.

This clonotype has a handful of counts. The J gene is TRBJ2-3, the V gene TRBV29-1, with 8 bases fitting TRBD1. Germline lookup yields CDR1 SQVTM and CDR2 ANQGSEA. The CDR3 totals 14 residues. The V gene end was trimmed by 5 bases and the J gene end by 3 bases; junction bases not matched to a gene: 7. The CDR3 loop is CSVTSQGATDTQYF. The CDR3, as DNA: TGCAGCGTTACGTCGCAGGGGGCAACAGATACGCAGTATTTT.

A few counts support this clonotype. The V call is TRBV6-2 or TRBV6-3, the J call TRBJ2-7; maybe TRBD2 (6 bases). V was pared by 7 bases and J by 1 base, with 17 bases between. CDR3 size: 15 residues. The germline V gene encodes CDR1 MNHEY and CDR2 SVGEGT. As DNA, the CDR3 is TGTGCCAGCACCACCGGTGGGGGAGGATCCTACGAGCAGTACTTC. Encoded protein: CASTTGGGGSYEQYF.

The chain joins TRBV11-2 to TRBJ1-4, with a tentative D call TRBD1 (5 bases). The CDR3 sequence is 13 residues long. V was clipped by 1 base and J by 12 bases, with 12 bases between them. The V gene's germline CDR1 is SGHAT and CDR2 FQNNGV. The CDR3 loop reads CASSLGGRGELFF. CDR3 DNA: TGTGCCAGCAGCTTAGGAGGACGGGGGGAACTGTTTTTT.

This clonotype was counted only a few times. The chain's CDR3 is CASSFRQGRAGELFF. CDR3 DNA: TGTGCCAGCAGTTTTCGACAGGGAAGGGCCGGGGAGCTGTTTTTT. The chain links TRBV27 to TRBJ2-2, with TRBD1 matching over 7 bases. Germline loops: CDR1 MNHEY, CDR2 SMNVEV (reference sequence). The CDR3 runs 15 residues. Trimming removed 3 bases from V and 6 bases from J; junction bases left unmatched: 7.

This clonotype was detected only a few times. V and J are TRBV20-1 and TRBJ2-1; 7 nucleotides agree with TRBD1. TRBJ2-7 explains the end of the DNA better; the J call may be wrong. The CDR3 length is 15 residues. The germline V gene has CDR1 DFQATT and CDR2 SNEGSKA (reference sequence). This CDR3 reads CSARSRGTSYNEQYF. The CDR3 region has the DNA TGCAGTGCTAGAAGCAGGGGGACCTCCTACAATGAGCAGTACTTC.

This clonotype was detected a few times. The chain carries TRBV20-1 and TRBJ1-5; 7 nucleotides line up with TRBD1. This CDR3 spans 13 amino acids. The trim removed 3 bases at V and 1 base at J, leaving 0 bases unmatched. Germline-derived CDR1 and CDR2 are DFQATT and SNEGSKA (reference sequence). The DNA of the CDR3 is TGCAGTGCTAGGGGACAGAGCAATCAGCCCCAGCATTTT. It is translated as CSARGQSNQPQHF.

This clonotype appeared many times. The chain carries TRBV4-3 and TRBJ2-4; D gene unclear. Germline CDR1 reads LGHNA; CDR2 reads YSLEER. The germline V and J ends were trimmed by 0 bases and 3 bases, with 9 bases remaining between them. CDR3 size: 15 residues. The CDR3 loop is CASSQDRTLKNIQYF. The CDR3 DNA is TGCGCCAGCAGCCAAGATCGGACCCTCAAAAACATTCAGTACTTC.

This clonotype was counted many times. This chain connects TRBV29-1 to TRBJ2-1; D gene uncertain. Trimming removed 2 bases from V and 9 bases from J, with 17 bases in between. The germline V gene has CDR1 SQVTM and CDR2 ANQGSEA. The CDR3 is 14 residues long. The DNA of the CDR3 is TGCAGCGTTGAACCTTCGGGCCCCTCCGCTGAGCAGTTCTTC. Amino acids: CSVEPSGPSAEQFF.

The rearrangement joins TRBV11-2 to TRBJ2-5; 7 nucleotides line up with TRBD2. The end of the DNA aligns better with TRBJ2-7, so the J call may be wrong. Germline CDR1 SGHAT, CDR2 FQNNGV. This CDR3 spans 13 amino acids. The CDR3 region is CASSRLAWYEQYF. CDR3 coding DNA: TGTGCCAGCAGCCGACTAGCTTGGTACGAGCAGTACTTC.

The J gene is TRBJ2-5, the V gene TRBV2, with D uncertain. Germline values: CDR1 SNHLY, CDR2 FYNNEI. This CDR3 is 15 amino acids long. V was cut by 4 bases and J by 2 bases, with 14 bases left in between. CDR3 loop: CASSVRIPEQETQYF. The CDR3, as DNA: TGTGCCAGCAGTGTGAGGATACCCGAACAAGAGACCCAGTACTTC.

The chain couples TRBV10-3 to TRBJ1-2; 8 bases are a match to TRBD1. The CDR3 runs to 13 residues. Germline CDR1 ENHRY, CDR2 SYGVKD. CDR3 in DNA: TGTACCGCTCAGGCAGGGGGCGTCTCTGGCTACACCTTC. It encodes CTAQAGGVSGYTF.

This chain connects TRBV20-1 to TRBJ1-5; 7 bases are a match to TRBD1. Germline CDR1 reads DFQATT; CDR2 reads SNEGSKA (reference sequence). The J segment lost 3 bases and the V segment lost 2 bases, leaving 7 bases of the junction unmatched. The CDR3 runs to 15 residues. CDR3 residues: CSARPTGPFNQPQHF. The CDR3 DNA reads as TGCAGTGCTAGACCGACAGGGCCGTTCAATCAGCCCCAGCATTTT.

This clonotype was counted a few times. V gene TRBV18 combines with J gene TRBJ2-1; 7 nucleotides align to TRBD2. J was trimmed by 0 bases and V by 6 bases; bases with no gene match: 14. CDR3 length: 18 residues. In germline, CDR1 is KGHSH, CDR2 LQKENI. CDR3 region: CASSSTLGRGSSYNEQFF. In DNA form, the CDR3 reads TGTGCCAGCTCGTCAACCTTGGGGCGGGGGAGCTCCTACAATGAGCAGTTCTTC.

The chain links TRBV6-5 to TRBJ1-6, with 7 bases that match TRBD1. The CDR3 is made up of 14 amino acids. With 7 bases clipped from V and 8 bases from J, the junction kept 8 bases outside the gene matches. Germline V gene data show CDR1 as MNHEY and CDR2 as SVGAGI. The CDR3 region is CASKLTGRDSPLHF. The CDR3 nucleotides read TGTGCCAGCAAACTGACAGGGAGGGATTCACCCCTCCACTTT.

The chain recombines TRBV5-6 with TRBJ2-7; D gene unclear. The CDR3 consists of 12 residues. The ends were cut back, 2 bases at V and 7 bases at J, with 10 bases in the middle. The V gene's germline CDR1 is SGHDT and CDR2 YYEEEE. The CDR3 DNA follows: TGTGCCAGCAGCTTTAAAGCGCGGGAGCAGTACTTC. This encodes CASSFKAREQYF.

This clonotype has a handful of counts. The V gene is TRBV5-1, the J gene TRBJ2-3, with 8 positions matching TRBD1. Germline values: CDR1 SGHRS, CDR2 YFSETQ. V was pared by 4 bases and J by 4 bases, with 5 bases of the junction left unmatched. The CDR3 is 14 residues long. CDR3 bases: TGCGCCAGCAGCATGGACAGGGCGTCAGATACGCAGTATTTT. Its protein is CASSMDRASDTQYF. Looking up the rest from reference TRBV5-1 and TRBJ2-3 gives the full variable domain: KAGVTQTPRYLIKTRGQQVTLSCSPISGHRSVSWYQQTPGQGLQFLFEYFSETQRNKGNFPGRFSGRQFSNSRSEMNVSTLELGDSALYLCASSMDRASDTQYFGPGTRLTVL.

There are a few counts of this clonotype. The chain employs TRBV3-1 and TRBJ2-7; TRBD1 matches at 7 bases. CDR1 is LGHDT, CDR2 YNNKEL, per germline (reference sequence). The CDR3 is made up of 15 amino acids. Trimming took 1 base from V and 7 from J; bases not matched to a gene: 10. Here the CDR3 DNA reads TGTGCCAGCAGCCAAGTACTTACAGGGGTAGGAGAGCAGTACTTC. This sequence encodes CASSQVLTGVGEQYF.

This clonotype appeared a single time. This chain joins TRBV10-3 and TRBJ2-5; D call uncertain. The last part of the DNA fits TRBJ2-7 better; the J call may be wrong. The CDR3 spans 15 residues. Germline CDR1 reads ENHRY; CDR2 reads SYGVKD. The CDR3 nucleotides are TGTGCCATCAGTGATGGTAAGGGTTTGACCTACGAGCAGTACTTC. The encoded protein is CAISDGKGLTYEQYF.

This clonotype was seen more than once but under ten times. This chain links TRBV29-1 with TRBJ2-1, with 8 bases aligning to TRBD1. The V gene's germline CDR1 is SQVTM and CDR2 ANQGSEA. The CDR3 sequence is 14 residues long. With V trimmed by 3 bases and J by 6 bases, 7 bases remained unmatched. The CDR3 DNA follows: TGCAGCGTTGAGCAGGGGGCTAACCCCAATGAGCAGTTCTTC. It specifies CSVEQGANPNEQFF.

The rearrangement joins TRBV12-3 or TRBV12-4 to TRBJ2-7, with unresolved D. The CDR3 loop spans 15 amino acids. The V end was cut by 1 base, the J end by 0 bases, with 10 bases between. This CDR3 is CASSLESQDSYEQYF. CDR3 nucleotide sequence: TGTGCCAGCAGTTTAGAAAGTCAGGACTCCTACGAGCAGTACTTC.

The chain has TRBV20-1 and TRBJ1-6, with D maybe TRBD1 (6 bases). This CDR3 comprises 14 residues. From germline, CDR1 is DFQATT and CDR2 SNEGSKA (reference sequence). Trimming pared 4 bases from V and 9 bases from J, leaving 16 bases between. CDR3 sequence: CSATSTGVGSPLHF. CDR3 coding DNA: TGCAGTGCTACCTCGACAGGAGTGGGTTCACCCCTCCACTTT.

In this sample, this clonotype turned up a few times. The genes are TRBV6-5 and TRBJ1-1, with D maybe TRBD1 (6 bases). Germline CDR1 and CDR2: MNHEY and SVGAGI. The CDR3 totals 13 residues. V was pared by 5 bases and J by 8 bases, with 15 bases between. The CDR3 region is CASSAPGTSEAFF. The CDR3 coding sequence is TGTGCCAGCAGTGCCCCAGGGACATCCGAAGCTTTCTTT.

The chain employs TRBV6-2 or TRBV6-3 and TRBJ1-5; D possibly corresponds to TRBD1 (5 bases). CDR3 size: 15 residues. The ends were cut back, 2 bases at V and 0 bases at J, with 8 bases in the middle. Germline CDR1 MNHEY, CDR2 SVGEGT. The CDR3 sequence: CASSYEGASNQPQHF. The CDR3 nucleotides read TGTGCCAGCAGTTACGAAGGGGCTAGCAATCAGCCCCAGCATTTT.

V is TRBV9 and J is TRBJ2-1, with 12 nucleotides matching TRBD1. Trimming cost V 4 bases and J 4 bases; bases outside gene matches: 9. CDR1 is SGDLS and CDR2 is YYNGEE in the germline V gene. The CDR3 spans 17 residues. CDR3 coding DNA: TGTGCCAGCAGCAATCCCCCGGGACAGGGGGCTTACAATGAGCAGTTCTTC. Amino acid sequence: CASSNPPGQGAYNEQFF.

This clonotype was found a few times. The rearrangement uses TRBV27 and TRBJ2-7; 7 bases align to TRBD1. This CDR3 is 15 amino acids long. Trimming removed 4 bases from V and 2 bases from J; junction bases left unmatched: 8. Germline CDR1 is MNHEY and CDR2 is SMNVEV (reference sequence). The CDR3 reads CASSYSAGGAYEQYF. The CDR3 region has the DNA TGTGCCAGCAGTTATTCCGCAGGGGGAGCCTACGAGCAGTACTTC.

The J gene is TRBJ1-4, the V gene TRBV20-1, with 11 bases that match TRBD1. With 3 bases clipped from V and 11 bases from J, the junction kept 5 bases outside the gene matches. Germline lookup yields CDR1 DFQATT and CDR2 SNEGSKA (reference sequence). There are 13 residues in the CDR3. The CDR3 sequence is CSARRGTGGKLFF. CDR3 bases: TGCAGTGCTAGGCGCGGGACAGGGGGGAAACTGTTTTTT.

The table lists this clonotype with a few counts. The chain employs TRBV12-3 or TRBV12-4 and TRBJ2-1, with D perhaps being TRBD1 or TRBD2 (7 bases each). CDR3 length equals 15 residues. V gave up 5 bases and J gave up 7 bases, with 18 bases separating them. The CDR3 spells CASSPGGGRGNEQFF. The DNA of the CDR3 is TGTGCCAGCAGTCCAGGGGGGGGTCGGGGTAATGAGCAGTTCTTC.

In DNA, the CDR3 is TGTGCCAGCAGCCTTACGTGGGAGGGGACCTACGAGCAGTACTTC. It translates to CASSLTWEGTYEQYF. This sequence joins TRBV7-2 and TRBJ2-7; 7 positions agree with TRBD2. The germline gives CDR1 SGHTA, CDR2 FQGNSA. The trim removed 5 bases at V and 2 bases at J, leaving 9 bases unmatched. The CDR3 totals 15 residues. The whole variable domain, remainder taken from reference TRBV7-2 and TRBJ2-7, is GAGVSQSPSNKVTEKGKDVELRCDPISGHTALYWYRQSLGQGLEFLIYFQGNSAPDKSGLPSDRFSAERTGGSVSTLTIQRTQQEDSAVYLCASSLTWEGTYEQYFGPGTRLTVT.

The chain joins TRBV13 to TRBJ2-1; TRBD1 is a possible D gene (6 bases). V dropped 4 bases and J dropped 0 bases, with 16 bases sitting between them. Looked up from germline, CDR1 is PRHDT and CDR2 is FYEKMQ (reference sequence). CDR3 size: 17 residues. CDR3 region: CASSYETGRSSYNEQFF. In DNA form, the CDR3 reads TGTGCCAGCAGCTACGAGACAGGACGCAGCTCCTACAATGAGCAGTTCTTC.